The source of this TCR beta chain is a study of blood T cell repertoires in COVID-19. Study overall: PBMCs, B-cell-depleted T cells, or T cells provided the cDNA or gDNA that made up the material.

Profiled with immunoSEQ multiplex PCR; TCRdb holds only in-frame clones, not every one. Of 300,000 to 400,000 clones in the sample, approximately 87% are singletons; the top ten hold around 6%. Patients in Seattle were enrolled during active infection, then followed longitudinally. With 3 bases clipped from V and 8 bases from J, the junction kept 3 bases outside the gene matches. CDR1 KGHSH and CDR2 LQKENI come from the germline V gene. The CDR3 runs 13 residues. The specimen sequenced was peripheral blood. This clonotype was obtained from a woman aged 45 to 65 with COVID-19, enrolled during active disease. The genes are TRBV18 and TRBJ2-1; 8 bases match TRBD1. In DNA form, the CDR3 reads TGTGCCAGCTCACCCACAGGGGGTGATGAGCAGTTCTTC. It encodes CASSPTGGDEQFF.